This note documents a single TCR beta chain sequence. Germline CDR1 SEHNR, CDR2 FQNEAQ (reference sequence). CDR3 length: 15 amino acids. The V end was cut by 1 base, the J end by 3 bases, with 10 bases between. This specimen comes from a study of technical replicates of blood from a few donors. Produced via immunoSEQ multiplex PCR; TCRdb's table is partial and in-frame only. Among approximately 88,000 clones listed, around 94% were seen once. This clonotype was sampled from a human donor in good health. Sequencing was carried out using T cells isolated from PBMCs. This chain connects TRBV7-9 to TRBJ2-1; the D gene is possibly TRBD2 (6 bases). The CDR3 is CASSLDGGVYNEQFF. The CDR3 DNA follows: TGTGCCAGCAGCTTAGATGGCGGGGTCTACAATGAGCAGTTCTTC.